The 15 T cell receptor beta chains below come from one sample, sequenced in a study of T cells in Graves' hyperthyroidism and ophthalmopathy (dated by TCRdb to the late 2010s). Preparation of the library involved multiplex PCR. TCRdb records Illumina HiSeq 2000 as the sequencer. TCR beta CDR3 regions were amplified from RNA transcripts. The TCR CDR3 was subjected to a first round of RT-PCR using the HTBI primer set and the Qiagen OneStep RT-PCR kit. Using fastp at Q25 and MiXCR, TCRdb reprocessed the public reads and kept productive beta chains. Each CDR3 protein appears once, grouped with its most common genes and DNA. The sample table shows 300,000 to 500,000 distinct CDR3 sequences, and 15% are seen once. The top ten hold 32% of the sample. Specimen: blood. All receptors come from a woman in her twenties or thirties with Graves' hyperthyroidism.

This clonotype was counted many times. The V gene is TRBV12-3 or TRBV12-4, the J gene TRBJ2-1, with 14 bases matching TRBD2. The J segment lost 8 bases and the V segment lost 3 bases, leaving 3 bases of the junction unmatched. The CDR3 is 15 amino acids. CDR3 amino acids: CASSLGTSGRDEQFF. In DNA form, the CDR3 reads TGTGCCAGCAGTTTGGGGACTAGCGGGAGAGATGAGCAGTTCTTC.

This clonotype was found many times. The rearrangement links TRBV5-1 to TRBJ2-7; the match to TRBD2 covers 12 bases. Germline V gene sequence: CDR1 SGHRS, CDR2 YFSETQ. CDR3 length: 15 amino acids. V dropped 3 bases and J dropped 4; count of bases not matched to a gene: 5. CDR3 sequence (DNA): TGCGCCAGCAGCTCCGGCGGGACTAGCGGGTACGAGCAGTACTTC. Translated, it gives CASSSGGTSGYEQYF.

V usage is TRBV7-9 and J usage is TRBJ1-1; D is unresolved. The V gene lost 1 base and the J gene lost 11 bases, with 14 bases spanning the gap. This CDR3 contains 13 residues. The germline CDR1 and CDR2 sequences are SEHNR and FQNEAQ (reference sequence). The CDR3 spells CASSLDSLSGAFF. As DNA, the CDR3 is TGTGCCAGCAGCTTAGACAGTCTCTCTGGGGCTTTCTTT.

At least ten counts were recorded for this clonotype. J is TRBJ1-5 and V is TRBV11-2; no clear D. CDR1 and CDR2 (germline): SGHAT, FQNNGV. Trimming took off 0 bases at V and 2 bases at J, with 8 bases between the two ends. CDR3 size: 15 residues. In nucleotides, the CDR3 is TGTGCCAGCAGCTTAGATGGGGAGGGCAATCAGCCCCAGCATTTT. Amino acids: CASSLDGEGNQPQHF.

The table lists this clonotype with a few counts. The chain recombines TRBV6-2 or TRBV6-3 with TRBJ2-3; the D is unclear. V was trimmed by 5 bases and J by 0 bases, leaving 9 bases between them. The CDR3 totals 14 residues. CDR1 MNHEY and CDR2 SVGEGT come from the germline V gene. CDR3 DNA: TGTGCCAGCAGTCTCATATCTAGCACAGATACGCAGTATTTT. Translated: CASSLISSTDTQYF.

There are many counts of this clonotype. This chain links TRBV18 with TRBJ2-7, with 14 bases that match TRBD2. Germline CDR1 and CDR2: KGHSH and LQKENI. This CDR3 has 17 amino acids. Losses at the gene ends were 4 bases for V and 0 bases for J; bases not matched to a gene: 5. The CDR3, as DNA: TGTGCCAGCTCACGGGCCGGGACTAGCGGGAGCTCCTACGAGCAGTACTTC. Translating gives CASSRAGTSGSSYEQYF.

This clonotype was counted many times. CDR3 region: CASSSGADTQYF. The CDR3 nucleotides are TGTGCCAGCAGCTCCGGTGCAGATACGCAGTATTTT. The rearrangement uses TRBV7-8 and TRBJ2-3, with D hard to call. V dropped 4 bases and J dropped 4 bases, with 6 bases sitting between them. Germline V CDR1 and CDR2: SGHVS, FQNEAQ. The CDR3 loop spans 12 amino acids.

The table lists this clonotype with many counts. The chain links TRBV7-9 to TRBJ2-7; D is possibly TRBD1 (5 bases). CDR3 length: 12 amino acids. Trimming left V 5 bases short and J 3 bases short, with 8 bases between. Germline CDR1 and CDR2: SEHNR and FQNEAQ (reference sequence). The CDR3 coding sequence is TGTGCCAGCAGCCCAGGGCACTACGAGCAGTACTTC. Amino acids: CASSPGHYEQYF.

This clonotype has a count of ten or more. The CDR3 is CASSLKSYGKQETQYF. The CDR3 DNA reads as TGTGCCAGCAGTTTAAAGAGCTACGGGAAACAAGAGACCCAGTACTTC. The chain recombines TRBV28 with TRBJ2-5; tentative D call: TRBD2 (5 bases). In germline, CDR1 is MDHEN, CDR2 SYDVKM. The CDR3 has 16 amino acids. The germline V and J ends were trimmed by 2 bases and 2 bases, with 15 bases remaining between them.

In its sample, this clonotype was seen a few times. The chain carries TRBV10-3 and TRBJ1-3; D is ambiguous. Germline V gene data show CDR1 as ENHRY and CDR2 as SYGVKD. Trimming cost V 10 bases and J 7 bases, with 11 bases left between them. The CDR3 totals 11 residues. The chain's CDR3 is CATANGNTIYF. The DNA for the CDR3 is TGTGCCACAGCGAACGGGAACACCATATATTTT.

Many counts were recorded for this clonotype. The gene calls are TRBV24-1 and TRBJ2-3; D might be TRBD2 (5 bases). CDR3 length equals 17 residues. Germline CDR1 and CDR2: KGHDR and SFDVKD. With 3 bases removed from V and 1 base from J, the gap between germline ends came to 16 bases. CDR3 bases: TGTGCCACCAGTGATGCCGTGGAGGTGGGCCGCACAGATACGCAGTATTTT. It specifies CATSDAVEVGRTDTQYF.

This clonotype was observed at least ten times. V is TRBV15 and J is TRBJ1-2, with a possible D match to TRBD1 (5 bases). Trimming shortened V by 3 bases and J by 5 bases, and 7 bases separated the two germline ends. The CDR3 has 12 residues. Germline CDR1 is LNHNV and CDR2 is YYDKDF (reference sequence). CDR3: CATSRRGYGYTF. CDR3 nucleotide sequence: TGTGCCACCAGCAGGAGGGGTTATGGCTACACCTTC. Full variable domain (outside the CDR3, taken from reference TRBV15 and TRBJ1-2): DAMVIQNPRYQVTQFGKPVTLSCSQTLNHNVMYWYQQKSSQAPKLLFHYYDKDFNNEADTPDNFQSRRPNTSFCFLDIRSPGLGDTAMYLCATSRRGYGYTFGSGTRLTVV.

The chain employs TRBV5-1 and TRBJ2-2; D may be TRBD1 (6 bases). This CDR3 contains 15 residues. Deletions cut 2 bases from V and 6 bases from J, with 14 bases between. The germline gives CDR1 SGHRS, CDR2 YFSETQ. The CDR3 coding sequence is TGCGCCAGCAGCTTCGGACAGATTGGAGCCGGGGAGCTGTTTTTT. It translates to CASSFGQIGAGELFF.

This clonotype was seen at least ten times. The J gene is TRBJ2-7, the V gene TRBV18, with 10 bases that match TRBD1. The germline CDR1 and CDR2 sequences are KGHSH and LQKENI. V shed 4 bases, J shed 5 bases, and the junction held 8 bases outside the gene matches. The CDR3 runs 15 residues. CDR3 protein: CASSLPGQGMHEQYF. In nucleotides, the CDR3 is TGTGCCAGCTCACTACCGGGACAGGGGATGCACGAGCAGTACTTC.

This clonotype was seen more than once but under ten times. The chain uses TRBV11-2 and TRBJ2-7; 10 nucleotides align to TRBD1. CDR3 size: 15 residues. J was trimmed by 3 bases and V by 5 bases; bases with no gene match: 7. CDR1 and CDR2 from the germline V gene are SGHAT and FQNNGV. CDR3 loop: CASSPYGQGDYEQYF. The CDR3 DNA follows: TGTGCCAGCAGCCCCTACGGACAGGGGGACTACGAGCAGTACTTC.